This TCR beta chain was captured by sequencing in a study of T-cell reconstitution after alpha-beta-depleted transplantation in children. Findings of the study overall: The high TCRbeta diversity at day 60 in some patients came from surviving recipient T cells and thymic progenitors. T-cell counts and diversity at one year following transplant were attributed mainly to newly produced T cells. Several hundred graft clones that had expanded were reportedly the source of alpha-beta T cells about two months after transplant.

Remarks on this clonotype: Its antigen remains unidentified.

The CDR3 length is 13 residues. The germline V gene encodes CDR1 DFQATT and CDR2 SNEGSKA (reference sequence). V shed 4 bases, J shed 3 bases, and the junction held 3 bases outside the gene matches. Preparing the TCRbeta library involved the use of unique molecular identifiers. TCRdb called the PCR reads again in MiXCR, with one record for every CDR3 protein. The top ten hold around two fifths of the sample, which has 300,000 to 350,000 distinct CDR3 sequences, around 16% seen once. The genes are TRBV20-1 and TRBJ2-5, with TRBD2 identical over 9 bases. This sequence originates from a male patient aged 2-9 years who had a stem cell transplant for acute lymphoblastic leukemia, so the T cells may come from the graft donor. The sequenced sample was PBMCs, mostly from graft donor cells, obtained 360 days after TCRalphabeta/CD19-depleted stem cell transplant. The CDR3 is CSAIGLAKETQYF. The DNA of the CDR3 is TGCAGTGCTATAGGACTAGCGAAAGAGACCCAGTACTTC.